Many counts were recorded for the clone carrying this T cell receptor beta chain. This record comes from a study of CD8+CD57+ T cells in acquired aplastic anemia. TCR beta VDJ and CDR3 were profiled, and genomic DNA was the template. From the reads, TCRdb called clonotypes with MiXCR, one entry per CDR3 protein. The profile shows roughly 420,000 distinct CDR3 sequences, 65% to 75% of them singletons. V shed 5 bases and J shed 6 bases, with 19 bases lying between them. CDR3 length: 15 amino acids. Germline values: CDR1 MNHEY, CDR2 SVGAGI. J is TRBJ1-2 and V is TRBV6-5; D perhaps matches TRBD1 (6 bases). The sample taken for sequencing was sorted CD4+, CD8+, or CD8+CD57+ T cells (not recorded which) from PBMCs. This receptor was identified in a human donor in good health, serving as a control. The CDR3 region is CASSASVGGADGYTF. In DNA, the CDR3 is TGTGCCAGCAGTGCAAGCGTGGGGGGCGCCGATGGCTACACCTTC.